This T cell receptor beta chain was found in a study of blood T cell repertoires in COVID-19. Sequencing used immunoSEQ multiplex PCR; TCRdb keeps in-frame clones, though not all of them. Of 100,000 or so clones detected, 87% appear once; the ten largest clones hold roughly 10%. CDR1 is SGHNT and CDR2 is YENEEA in the germline V gene. The CDR3 totals 17 residues. Germline trimming cut 4 bases from V and 2 bases from J; bases unmatched to any gene: 9. Sequenced sample: peripheral blood. V gene TRBV11-3 combines with J gene TRBJ2-2; 8 bases are shared with TRBD1. This sequence was found in a woman aged 30 to 39 with acute or convalescent COVID-19. For the CDR3, the DNA is TGTGCCAGCAGCTATACAGGGGGACCCACCAACACCGGGGAGCTGTTTTTT. Translated: CASSYTGGPTNTGELFF.